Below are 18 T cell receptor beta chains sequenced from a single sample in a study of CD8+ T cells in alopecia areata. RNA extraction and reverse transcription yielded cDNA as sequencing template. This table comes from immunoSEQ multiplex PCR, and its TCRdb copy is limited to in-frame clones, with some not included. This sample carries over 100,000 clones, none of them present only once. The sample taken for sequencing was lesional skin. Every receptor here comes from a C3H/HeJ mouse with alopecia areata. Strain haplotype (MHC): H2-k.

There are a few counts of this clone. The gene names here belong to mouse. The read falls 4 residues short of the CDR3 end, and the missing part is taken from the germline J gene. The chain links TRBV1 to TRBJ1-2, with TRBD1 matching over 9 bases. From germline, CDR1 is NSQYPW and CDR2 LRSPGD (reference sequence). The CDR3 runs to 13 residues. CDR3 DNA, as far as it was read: TGCACCTGCAGGAAGGGACAGGGCCCC. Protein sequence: CTCRKGQGP. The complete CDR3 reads CTCRKGQGPDYTF.

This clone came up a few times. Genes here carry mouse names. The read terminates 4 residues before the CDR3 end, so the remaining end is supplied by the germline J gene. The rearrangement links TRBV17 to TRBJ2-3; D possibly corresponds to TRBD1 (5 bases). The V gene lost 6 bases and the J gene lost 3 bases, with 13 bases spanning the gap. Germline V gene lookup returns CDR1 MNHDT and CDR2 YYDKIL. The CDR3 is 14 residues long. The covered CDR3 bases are TGTGCTAGCAGCGGTCAGGGTGAGGCAGAA. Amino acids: CASSGQGEAE. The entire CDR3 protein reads CASSGQGEAETLYF.

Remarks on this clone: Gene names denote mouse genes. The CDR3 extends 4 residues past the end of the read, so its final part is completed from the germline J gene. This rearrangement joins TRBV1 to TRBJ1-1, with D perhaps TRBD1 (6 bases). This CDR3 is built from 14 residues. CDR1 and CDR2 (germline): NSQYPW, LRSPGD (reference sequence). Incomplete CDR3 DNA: TGCACCTGCAGTGCAAGACTGGGGGGGCAA. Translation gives CTCSARLGGQ. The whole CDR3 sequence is CTCSARLGGQEVFF.

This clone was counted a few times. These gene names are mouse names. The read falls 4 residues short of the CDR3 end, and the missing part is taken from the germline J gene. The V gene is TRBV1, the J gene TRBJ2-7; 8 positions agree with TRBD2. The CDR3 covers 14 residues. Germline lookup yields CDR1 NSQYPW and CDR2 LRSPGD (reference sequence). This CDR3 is CTCSAPGLEYEQYF. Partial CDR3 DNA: TGCACCTGCAGTGCGCCGGGACTGGAATAT.

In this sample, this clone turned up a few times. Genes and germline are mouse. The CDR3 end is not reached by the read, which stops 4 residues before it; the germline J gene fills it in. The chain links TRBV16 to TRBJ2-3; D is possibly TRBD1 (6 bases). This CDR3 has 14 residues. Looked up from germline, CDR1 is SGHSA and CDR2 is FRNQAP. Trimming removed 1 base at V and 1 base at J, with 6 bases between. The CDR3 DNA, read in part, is TGTGCAAGCAGCTTAGCAGGGGGTGCAGAA. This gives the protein CASSLAGGAE. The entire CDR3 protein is CASSLAGGAETLYF. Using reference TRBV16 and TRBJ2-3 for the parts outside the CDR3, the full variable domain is NAGVIQTPRHKVTGKGQEATLWCEPISGHSAVFWYRQTIVQGLEFLTYFRNQAPIDDSGMPKERFSAQMPNQSHSTLKIQSTQPQDSAVYLCASSLAGGAETLYFGSGTRLTVL.

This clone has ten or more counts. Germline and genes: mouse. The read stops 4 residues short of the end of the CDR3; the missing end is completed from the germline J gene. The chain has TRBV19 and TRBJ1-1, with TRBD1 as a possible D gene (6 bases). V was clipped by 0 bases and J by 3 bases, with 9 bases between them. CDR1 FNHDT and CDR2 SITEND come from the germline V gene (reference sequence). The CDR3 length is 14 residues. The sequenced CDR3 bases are TGTGCCAGCAGTATAGAGCCAGGGGACACA. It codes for CASSIEPGDT. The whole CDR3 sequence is CASSIEPGDTEVFF.

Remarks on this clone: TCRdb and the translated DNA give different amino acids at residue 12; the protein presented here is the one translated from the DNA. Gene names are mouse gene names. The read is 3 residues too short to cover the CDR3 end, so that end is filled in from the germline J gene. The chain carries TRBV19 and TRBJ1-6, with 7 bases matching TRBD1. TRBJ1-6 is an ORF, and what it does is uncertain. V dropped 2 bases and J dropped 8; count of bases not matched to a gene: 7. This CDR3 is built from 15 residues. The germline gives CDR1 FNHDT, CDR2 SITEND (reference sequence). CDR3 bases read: TGTGCCAGCAGTATCGACAGGGCGGAGTATTCGCCC. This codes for CASSIDRAEYSP. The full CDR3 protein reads CASSIDRAEYSPLYF.

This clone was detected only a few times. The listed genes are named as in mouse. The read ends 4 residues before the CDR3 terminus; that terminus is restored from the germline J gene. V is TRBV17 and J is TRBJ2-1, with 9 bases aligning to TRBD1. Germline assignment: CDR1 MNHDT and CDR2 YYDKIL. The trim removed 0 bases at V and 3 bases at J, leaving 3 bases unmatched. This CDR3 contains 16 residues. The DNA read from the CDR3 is TGTGCTAGCAGTAGAGAGGGGACAGGGCGCTATGCT. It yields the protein CASSREGTGRYA. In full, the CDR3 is CASSREGTGRYAEQFF.

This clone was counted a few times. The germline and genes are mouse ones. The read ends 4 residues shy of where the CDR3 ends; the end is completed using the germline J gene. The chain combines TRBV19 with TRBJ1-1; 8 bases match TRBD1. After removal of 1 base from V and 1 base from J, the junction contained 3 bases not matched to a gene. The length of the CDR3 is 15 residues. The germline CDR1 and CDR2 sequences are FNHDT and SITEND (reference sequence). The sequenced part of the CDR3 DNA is TGTGCCAGCAGTATAACGGACAGGGAAAACACA. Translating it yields CASSITDRENT. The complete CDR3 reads CASSITDRENTEVFF.

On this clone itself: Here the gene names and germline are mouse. This chain's CDR3 is CTCSPNNQDTQYF. The CDR3 DNA, read in part, is TGCACCTGCAGTCCCAATAACCAAGAC. This chain uses TRBV1 with TRBJ2-5; D call uncertain. The read ends 4 residues shy of where the CDR3 ends; the end is completed using the germline J gene. Trimming removed 5 bases from V and 0 bases from J, with 6 bases in between. The germline gives CDR1 NSQYPW, CDR2 LRSPGD (reference sequence). This CDR3 comprises 13 residues.

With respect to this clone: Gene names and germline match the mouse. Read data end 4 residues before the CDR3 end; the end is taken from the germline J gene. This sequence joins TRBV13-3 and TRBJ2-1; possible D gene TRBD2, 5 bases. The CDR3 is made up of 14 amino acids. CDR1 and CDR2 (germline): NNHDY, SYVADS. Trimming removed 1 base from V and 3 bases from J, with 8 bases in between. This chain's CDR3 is CASSDYWIYAEQFF. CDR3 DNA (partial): TGTGCCAGCAGTGATTACTGGATCTATGCT.

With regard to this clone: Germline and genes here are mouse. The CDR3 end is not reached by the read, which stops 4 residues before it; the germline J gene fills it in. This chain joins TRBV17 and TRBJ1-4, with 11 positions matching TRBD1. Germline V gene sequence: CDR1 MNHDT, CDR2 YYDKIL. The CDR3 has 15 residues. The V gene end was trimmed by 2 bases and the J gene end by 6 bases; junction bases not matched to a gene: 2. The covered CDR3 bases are TGTGCTAGCAGTAGACGGACAGGGGGCGACGAA. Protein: CASSRRTGGDE. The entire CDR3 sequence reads CASSRRTGGDERLFF.

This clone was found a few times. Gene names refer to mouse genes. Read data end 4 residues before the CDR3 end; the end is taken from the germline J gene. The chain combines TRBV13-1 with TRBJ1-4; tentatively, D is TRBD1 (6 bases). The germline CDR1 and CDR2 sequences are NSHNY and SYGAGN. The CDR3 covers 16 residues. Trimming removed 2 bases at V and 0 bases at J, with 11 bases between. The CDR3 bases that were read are TGTGCCAGCAGTGACCCCGGGACATTTTCCAACGAA. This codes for CASSDPGTFSNE. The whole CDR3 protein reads CASSDPGTFSNERLFF.

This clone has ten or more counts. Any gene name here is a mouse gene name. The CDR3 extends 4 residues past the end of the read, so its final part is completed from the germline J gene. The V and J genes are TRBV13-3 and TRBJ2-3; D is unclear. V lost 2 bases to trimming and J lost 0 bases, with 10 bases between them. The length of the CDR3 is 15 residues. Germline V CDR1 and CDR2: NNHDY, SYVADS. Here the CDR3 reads CASSDIPDSAETLYF. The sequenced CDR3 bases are TGTGCCAGCAGTGACATCCCAGATAGTGCAGAA.

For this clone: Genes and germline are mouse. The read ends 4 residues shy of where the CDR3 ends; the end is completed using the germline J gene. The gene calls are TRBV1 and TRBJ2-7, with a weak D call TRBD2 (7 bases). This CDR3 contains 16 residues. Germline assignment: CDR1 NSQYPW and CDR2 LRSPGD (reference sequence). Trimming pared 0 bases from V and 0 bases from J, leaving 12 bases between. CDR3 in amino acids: CTCSADLGDNSYEQYF. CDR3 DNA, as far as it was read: TGCACCTGCAGTGCAGATCTGGGGGACAACTCCTAT.

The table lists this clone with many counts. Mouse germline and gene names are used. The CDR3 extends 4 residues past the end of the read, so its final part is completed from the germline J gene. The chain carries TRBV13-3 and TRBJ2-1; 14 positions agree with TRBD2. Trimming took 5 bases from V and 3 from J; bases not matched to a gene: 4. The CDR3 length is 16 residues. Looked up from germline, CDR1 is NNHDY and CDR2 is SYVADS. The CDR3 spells CASRAGTGGAYAEQFF. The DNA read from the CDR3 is TGTGCCAGCAGGGCCGGGACTGGGGGGGCCTATGCT.

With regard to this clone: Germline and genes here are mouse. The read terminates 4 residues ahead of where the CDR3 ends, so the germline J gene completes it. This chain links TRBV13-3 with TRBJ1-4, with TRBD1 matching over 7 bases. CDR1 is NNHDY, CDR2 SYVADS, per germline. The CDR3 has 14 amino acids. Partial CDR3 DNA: TGTGCCAGCAGTAGAGGGGGCGCGAGCGAA. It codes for CASSRGGASE. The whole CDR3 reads CASSRGGASERLFF.

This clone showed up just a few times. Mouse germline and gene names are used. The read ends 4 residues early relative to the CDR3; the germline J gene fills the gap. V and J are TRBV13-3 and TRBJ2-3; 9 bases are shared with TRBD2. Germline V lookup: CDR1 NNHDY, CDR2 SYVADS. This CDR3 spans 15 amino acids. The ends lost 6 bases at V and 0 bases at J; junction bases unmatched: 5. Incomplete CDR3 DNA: TGTGCCAGCAAACGGGACTGGGCTAGTGCAGAA. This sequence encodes CASKRDWASAE. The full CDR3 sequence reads CASKRDWASAETLYF.